These 26 T cell receptor beta chains were sequenced from one sample in a study of a mutant IDH1 vaccine in newly diagnosed glioma. Which antigens these TCRs recognize remains unknown. Here immunoSEQ multiplex PCR was the method, and the copy in TCRdb shows in-frame clones only, minus some. Of about 56,000 clones in the sample, about nine tenths were seen once. Regarding time point: week 23, last vaccination. Vaccinated patients received 300 ug of mutant IDH1 20-mer peptide per dose, with topical imiquimod. The specimen comprised PBMCs, sampled from a glioma patient whose treatment included an IDH1 peptide vaccine. The source is a man between 35 and 55 years old with glioma.

This clone has a single count. The chain joins TRBV28 to TRBJ1-2; D not resolved. The ends were cut back, 5 bases at V and 4 bases at J, with 14 bases in the middle. The germline V gene encodes CDR1 MDHEN and CDR2 SYDVKM. The CDR3 consists of 14 residues. DNA for the CDR3: TGTGCCAGCAGTGCGGAGGGCCCGATCTATGGCTACACCTTC. This codes for CASSAEGPIYGYTF.

The rearrangement joins TRBV15 to TRBJ2-7, with D possibly TRBD1 on 7 matching bases. This CDR3 has 15 residues. The germline CDR1 and CDR2 sequences are LNHNV and YYDKDF (reference sequence). The V end lost 8 bases, the J end lost 2 bases, and 19 bases lay between the germline ends. CDR3 in DNA: TGTGCCACCCCTTTGGCGGGACAGCTAACCTACGAGCAGTACTTC. Translated: CATPLAGQLTYEQYF.

The V call is TRBV2, the J call TRBJ2-2; D might be TRBD2 (5 bases). Trimming shortened V by 7 bases and J by 4 bases, and 16 bases separated the two germline ends. Germline CDR1 is SNHLY and CDR2 is FYNNEI. This CDR3 has 15 amino acids. The CDR3 DNA reads TGTGCCAGCATCAGGACGAGGGCGATCACCGGGGAGCTGTTTTTT. This encodes CASIRTRAITGELFF.

The J gene is TRBJ2-6, the V gene TRBV6-1, with 7 bases fitting TRBD1. This CDR3 contains 17 residues. Germline loops: CDR1 MNHNS, CDR2 SASEGT. V lost 3 bases and J lost 2; bases outside the gene matches: 7. CDR3 in amino acids: CASSDAQGGTGANVLTF. The DNA of the CDR3 is TGTGCCAGCAGTGACGCTCAAGGGGGCACTGGGGCCAACGTCCTGACTTTC.

The J gene is TRBJ2-6, the V gene TRBV19; D uncertain. The ends were cut back, 8 bases at V and 2 bases at J, with 10 bases in the middle. The CDR3 is 14 residues long. CDR1 is LNHDA, CDR2 SQIVND, per germline (reference sequence). CDR3 sequence reads: CASLMAPGANVLTF. In DNA, the CDR3 is TGTGCCAGTTTGATGGCTCCTGGGGCCAACGTCCTGACTTTC.

This chain links TRBV21-1 with TRBJ1-5. TRBV21-1 is a listed pseudogene. The CDR3 is 9 residues long. CDR3: CASPSPQHF. The DNA for the CDR3 is TGTGCCAGCCCTTCGCCCCAGCATTTT.

This clone has a single count. This chain connects TRBV5-4 to TRBJ2-7; 7 bases match TRBD2. Germline V lookup: CDR1 SGHNT, CDR2 YYREEE (reference sequence). The CDR3 loop spans 12 amino acids. Germline trimming cut 0 bases from V and 9 bases from J; bases unmatched to any gene: 3. The CDR3 region is CASSLDGRMQYF. CDR3 DNA sequence: TGTGCCAGCAGCTTGGACGGGAGGATGCAGTACTTC. Variable domain in full (rest from reference TRBV5-4 and TRBJ2-7): ETGVTQSPTHLIKTRGQQVTLRCSSQSGHNTVSWYQQALGQGPQFIFQYYREEENGRGNFPPRFSGLQFPNYSSELNVNALELDDSALYLCASSLDGRMQYFGPGTRLTVT.

The genes are TRBV19 and TRBJ1-5; D remains unclear. In germline, CDR1 is LNHDA, CDR2 SQIVND (reference sequence). Trimming took 3 bases from V and 1 from J, leaving 10 bases between them. The CDR3 has 15 residues. The CDR3 region is CASSMGRSSNQPQHF. CDR3 nucleotides: TGTGCCAGTAGTATGGGCAGGTCGAGCAATCAGCCCCAGCATTTT.

The chain is built from TRBV9 and TRBJ2-3; D gene ambiguous. This CDR3 has 14 residues. The V and J ends lost 1 base and 4 bases respectively, with 10 bases between them. CDR1 is SGDLS and CDR2 is YYNGEE in the germline V gene. This CDR3 is CASSVNRPPDTQYF. CDR3 DNA: TGTGCCAGCAGCGTAAACCGCCCCCCAGATACGCAGTATTTT.

This clone was seen a handful of times. The chain employs TRBV19 and TRBJ1-5, with 7 bases identical to TRBD1. V lost 8 bases and J lost 4; bases outside the gene matches: 5. The CDR3 sequence is 13 residues long. Germline CDR1 LNHDA, CDR2 SQIVND (reference sequence). The CDR3 loop reads CASEDRRNQPQHF. CDR3 DNA sequence: TGTGCCAGTGAGGACAGGCGAAATCAGCCCCAGCATTTT.

A single count supports this clone. The chain employs TRBV7-2 and TRBJ2-5, with 8 positions matching TRBD1. V was clipped by 0 bases and J by 6 bases; unmatched bases: 3. This CDR3 contains 14 residues. Germline V CDR1 and CDR2: SGHTA, FQGNSA. For the CDR3, the DNA is TGTGCCAGCAGCTTAGCCCGGACAGGGAAGACCCAGTACTTC. This codes for CASSLARTGKTQYF.

The CDR3 DNA reads TGCGCCAGCACCCCCCAGGAAGGGACGCGTGGCTACACCTTC. Translating gives CASTPQEGTRGYTF. V is TRBV5-1 and J is TRBJ1-2, with D possibly TRBD1 on 5 matching bases. The V end was cut by 6 bases, the J end by 7 bases, with 19 bases between. The CDR3 is 14 amino acids. From germline, CDR1 is SGHRS and CDR2 YFSETQ.

J is TRBJ2-6 and V is TRBV7-9; 7 bases agree with TRBD1. The CDR3 length is 19 residues. Looked up from germline, CDR1 is SEHNR and CDR2 is FQNEAQ (reference sequence). V shed 5 bases and J 4 bases; nucleotides not matched to a gene: 17. The CDR3 coding sequence is TGTGCCAGCAGCCGTAGGAACAGGGGAGTAGGCTCCGGGGCCAACGTCCTGACTTTC. This encodes CASSRRNRGVGSGANVLTF.

This chain uses TRBV27 with TRBJ1-1, with TRBD1 identical over 7 bases. There are 14 residues in the CDR3. Germline V lookup: CDR1 MNHEY, CDR2 SMNVEV (reference sequence). V was pared by 5 bases and J by 4 bases, with 7 bases of the junction left unmatched. The CDR3 sequence is CASSPLTGITEAFF. CDR3 bases: TGTGCCAGCAGTCCATTGACAGGGATCACTGAAGCTTTCTTT.

As for this clone: The junction and the germline gene differ at one end; a read error may be behind it. Within the sample, other DNA sequences also encode this same CDR3. The chain couples TRBV29-1 to TRBJ1-1; 8 nucleotides line up with TRBD1. Germline CDR1 is SQVTM and CDR2 is ANQGSEA. The CDR3 has 11 amino acids. The CDR3 loop is CSAGTGPEAFF. The CDR3 DNA sequence: TGCAGCGCGGGGACAGGCCCTGAAGCCTTCTTT.

The chain links TRBV18 to TRBJ2-2, with D hard to call. This CDR3 has 11 residues. V lost 6 bases, J lost 5 bases, and 4 bases lay in between. Germline-derived CDR1 and CDR2 are KGHSH and LQKENI. Here the CDR3 DNA reads TGTGCCAGCTCGACAACCGGGGAGCTGTTTTTT. Its protein product is CASSTTGELFF.

V is TRBV5-8 and J is TRBJ2-3; D ambiguous. The V end was cut by 1 base, the J end by 1 base, with 7 bases between. The germline V gene has CDR1 SGHTS and CDR2 YDEGEE. The CDR3 sequence is 14 residues long. For the CDR3, the DNA is TGTGCCAGCAGCTTGCAAGGAGGCACAGATACGCAGTATTTT. Translated: CASSLQGGTDTQYF.

In the case of this clone: Different DNA sequences within this sample yield the same CDR3. This rearrangement joins TRBV5-4 to TRBJ2-6; D not certain. Germline V CDR1 and CDR2: SGHNT, YYREEE (reference sequence). Trimming cost V 0 bases and J 4 bases, with 2 bases left between them. The CDR3 contains 13 residues. The CDR3 region has the DNA TGTGCCAGCAGCTTGGCCGGGGCCAACGTCCTGACTTTC. It yields the protein CASSLAGANVLTF.

This clone was seen once. The chain couples TRBV15 to TRBJ2-7; a weak D match, TRBD1 (6 bases). Germline V CDR1 and CDR2: LNHNV, YYDKDF (reference sequence). The CDR3 extends over 14 amino acids. Trimming shortened V by 6 bases and J by 2 bases, and 14 bases separated the two germline ends. The DNA of the CDR3 is TGTGCCACCAGACGCACGCAGGGGACCTACGAGCAGTACTTC. Translated: CATRRTQGTYEQYF.

The rearrangement uses TRBV7-6 and TRBJ2-7; unclear D gene. V dropped 0 bases and J dropped 5 bases, with 17 bases sitting between them. CDR1 is SGHVS and CDR2 is FNYEAQ in the germline V gene. The CDR3 is 16 amino acids. The CDR3: CASSLAVTVIPNEQYF. The CDR3 nucleotides are TGTGCCAGCAGCTTAGCAGTCACGGTGATCCCTAACGAGCAGTACTTC.

The rearrangement links TRBV19 to TRBJ2-3, with TRBD2 matching 9 bases. The CDR3 covers 13 residues. The V segment lost 6 bases and the J segment 4 bases; nucleotides outside the gene matches: 2. Germline CDR1 reads LNHDA; CDR2 reads SQIVND (reference sequence). The CDR3 protein is CASRVAGADTQYF. CDR3 nucleotides: TGTGCCAGTAGGGTAGCGGGAGCAGATACGCAGTATTTT.

The V call is TRBV5-1, the J call TRBJ2-3; possible D gene TRBD2, 6 bases. Germline CDR1 reads SGHRS; CDR2 reads YFSETQ. V dropped 0 bases and J dropped 10 bases, with 27 bases sitting between them. The CDR3 sequence is 18 residues long. As DNA, the CDR3 is TGCGCCAGCAGCTTGGCCCTAAGAGCCGGGACTTCACCCGTCGCGCAGTATTTT. Translation: CASSLALRAGTSPVAQYF.

V usage is TRBV15 and J usage is TRBJ2-5; possible D gene TRBD2, 6 bases. Germline V gives CDR1 LNHNV, CDR2 YYDKDF (reference sequence). The CDR3 covers 17 residues. V was clipped by 3 bases and J by 5 bases, with 22 bases between them. CDR3 sequence reads: CATSRRQLASYRETQYF. The CDR3 nucleotides are TGTGCCACCAGCAGGAGACAACTAGCAAGTTACCGGGAGACCCAGTACTTC.

V usage is TRBV7-2 and J usage is TRBJ2-2; 11 positions match TRBD2. CDR1 SGHTA and CDR2 FQGNSA come from the germline V gene. This CDR3 comprises 19 residues. J lost 0 bases, V lost 3 bases, and 9 bases had no gene match. The CDR3 DNA reads TGTGCCAGCAGCTTGAAACTAGCGGGAGAACTGACGAACACCGGGGAGCTGTTTTTT. Translated: CASSLKLAGELTNTGELFF.

The chain joins TRBV4-2 to TRBJ2-7; D might be TRBD2 (6 bases). The CDR3 has 14 residues. The germline V gene has CDR1 LGHNA and CDR2 YNFKEQ. Trimming took 3 bases from V and 2 from J, leaving 11 bases between them. CDR3 residues: CASSQPSATYEQYF. In nucleotides, the CDR3 is TGTGCCAGCAGCCAGCCTAGCGCTACCTACGAGCAGTACTTC.

The chain has TRBV6-5 and TRBJ2-4, with unresolved D. In germline, CDR1 is MNHEY, CDR2 SVGAGI. The ends were cut back, 6 bases at V and 5 bases at J, with 11 bases in the middle. CDR3 length equals 13 residues. The CDR3 nucleotides are TGTGCCAGCAGGACGGGTAGACAAAACATTCAGTACTTC. Encoded protein: CASRTGRQNIQYF.